A single T cell receptor (beta chain) is shown here with its context. Antigen unknown. Constant-segment primers and 5'RACE yielded cDNA libraries for TCR alpha and TCR beta, each carrying sample barcodes and UMIs. TCRdb independently ran MiXCR on the 5' RACE reads; one entry per CDR3 protein. The data contain 120,000 or so distinct CDR3 sequences, about 15% of them singletons. This sample was included in a study of T-cell memory formation after mild COVID-19. Study-wide points: Memory from before infection featured some responding clones, which suggests cross-reactive memory joined. Those CD4+ clones that contracted were mainly in CM and EM (CD8+ ones in EMRA). Day 15 to 85 contracting clones showed balanced CD4/CD8; day 15 to 37 expanders favored CD4+.

CDR1 is MNHEY and CDR2 is SVGEGT in the germline V gene. The CDR3 runs 16 residues. The J segment lost 4 bases and the V segment lost 0 bases, leaving 7 bases of the junction unmatched. The receptor comes from a man aged 18 to 29 who had mild COVID-19 (a few samples of this study predate the infection). Cell type and time point are not known. The material sequenced was PBMCs or a T cell subset sorted from them (not recorded which). The chain links TRBV6-2 or TRBV6-3 to TRBJ2-3; 7 positions match TRBD1. The CDR3 reads CASSYSGQVLPDTQYF. As DNA, the CDR3 is TGTGCCAGCAGTTACTCCGGACAGGTTTTGCCAGATACGCAGTATTTT.